The 8 T cell receptor beta chains below were found in one sample sequenced in a study of identical twins (dated by TCRdb to about 2016). Library prep was done by 5' RACE. These reads were obtained on an Illumina HiSeq 2000. The raw public data were reprocessed by TCRdb itself: fastp quality trimming at Q25, MiXCR clonotype calling, in-frame beta chains only. Every distinct CDR3 protein forms one entry, paired with its most common genes and DNA. For this sample there are roughly 500,000 distinct CDR3 sequences; about 20% appear just once. The top ten clones comprise 0.91% of the sample. These records were also assigned to another study, of T cells expressing NK-cell markers.

Sequencing used CD4+ T cells sorted from blood. Receptors were obtained from a woman under 30 in good health.

This clonotype was picked up a small number of times. V and J are TRBV12-3 or TRBV12-4 and TRBJ2-5; D is undetermined. This CDR3 spans 13 amino acids. Trimming cost V 3 bases and J 5 bases, with 10 bases left between them. In nucleotides, the CDR3 is TGTGCCAGCAGTTTTCCGCCCTTGGAGACCCAGTACTTC. Translating it yields CASSFPPLETQYF.

This clonotype was detected ten times or more. The V and J genes are TRBV12-3 or TRBV12-4 and TRBJ1-6; D unresolved. The germline V and J ends were trimmed by 6 bases and 0 bases, with 6 bases remaining between them. The CDR3 extends over 14 amino acids. In DNA, the CDR3 is TGTGCCAGCAGCCCAAGCTCCTATAATTCACCCCTCCACTTT. This translates into CASSPSSYNSPLHF.

The chain is built from TRBV20-1 and TRBJ1-2, with 7 bases that match TRBD1. CDR3 length equals 14 residues. J gave up 3 bases and V 3 bases, and 7 bases lay outside the gene matches. Per the germline V gene, CDR1 is DFQATT and CDR2 is SNEGSKA (reference sequence). The chain's CDR3 is CSASVRDSYYGYTF. In DNA, the CDR3 is TGCAGTGCTAGCGTCCGGGACAGCTACTATGGCTACACCTTC.

This clonotype was counted between two and nine times. The CDR3 DNA reads TGTGCCAGCAGTTTAGTAGTAGTGAATGAGCAGTTCTTC. This sequence encodes CASSLVVVNEQFF. The chain carries TRBV28 and TRBJ2-1; D unresolved. In germline, CDR1 is MDHEN, CDR2 SYDVKM. V lost 2 bases, J lost 7 bases, and 9 bases lay in between. This CDR3 region has 13 residues.

The chain uses TRBV5-1 and TRBJ2-2, with a possible D match to TRBD1 (5 bases). V dropped 5 bases and J dropped 1 base, with 9 bases sitting between them. CDR3 length: 14 residues. Germline CDR1 SGHRS, CDR2 YFSETQ. CDR3 bases: TGCGCCAGCAGGGACATTCAGAACACCGGGGAGCTGTTTTTT. Translation gives CASRDIQNTGELFF.

This clonotype was seen a handful of times. The chain recombines TRBV20-1 with TRBJ1-4; D is unresolved. Trimming took off 3 bases at V and 1 base at J, with 6 bases between the two ends. This CDR3 has 13 amino acids. Germline V lookup: CDR1 DFQATT, CDR2 SNEGSKA (reference sequence). CDR3 residues: CSARDLTNEKLFF. CDR3 DNA: TGCAGTGCTAGGGATTTAACTAATGAAAAACTGTTTTTT.

The chain is built from TRBV12-3 or TRBV12-4 and TRBJ2-7; D is unclear. This CDR3 region has 17 residues. V gave up 7 bases and J gave up 5 bases, with 27 bases separating them. CDR3: CASTPPNRTSFGDEQYF. CDR3 DNA: TGTGCCAGCACCCCCCCAAACCGTACGAGTTTTGGGGACGAGCAGTACTTC.

This rearrangement joins TRBV27 to TRBJ2-2, with no clear D. Germline V lookup: CDR1 MNHEY, CDR2 SMNVEV (reference sequence). V shed 2 bases and J shed 6 bases, with 10 bases lying between them. CDR3 length: 14 amino acids. CDR3 amino acids: CASSLIVHAGELFF. The CDR3 coding sequence is TGTGCCAGCAGTTTAATAGTCCACGCCGGGGAGCTGTTTTTT.